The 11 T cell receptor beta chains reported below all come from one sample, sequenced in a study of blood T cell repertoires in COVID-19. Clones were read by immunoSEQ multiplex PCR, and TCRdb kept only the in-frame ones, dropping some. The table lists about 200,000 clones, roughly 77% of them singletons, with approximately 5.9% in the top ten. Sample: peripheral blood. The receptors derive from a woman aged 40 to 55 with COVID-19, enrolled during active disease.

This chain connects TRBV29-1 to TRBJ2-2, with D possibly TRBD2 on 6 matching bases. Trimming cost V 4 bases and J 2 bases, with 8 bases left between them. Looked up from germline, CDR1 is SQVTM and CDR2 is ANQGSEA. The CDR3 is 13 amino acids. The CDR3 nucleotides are TGCAGCGTTGCGCGGGATAACACCGGGGAGCTGTTTTTT. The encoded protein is CSVARDNTGELFF.

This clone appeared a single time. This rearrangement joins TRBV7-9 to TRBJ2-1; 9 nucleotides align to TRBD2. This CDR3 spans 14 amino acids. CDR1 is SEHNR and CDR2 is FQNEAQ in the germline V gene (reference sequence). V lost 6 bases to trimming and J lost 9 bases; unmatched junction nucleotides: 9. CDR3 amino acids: CASRPRGGAGEQFF. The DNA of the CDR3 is TGTGCCAGCAGACCCCGCGGGGGGGCCGGTGAGCAGTTCTTC.

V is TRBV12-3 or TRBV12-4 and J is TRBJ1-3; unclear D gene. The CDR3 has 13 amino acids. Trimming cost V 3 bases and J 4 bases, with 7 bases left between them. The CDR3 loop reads CASSFGEGNTIYF. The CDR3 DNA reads TGTGCCAGCAGTTTCGGGGAGGGAAACACCATATATTTT.

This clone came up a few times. CDR3 bases: TGCGCCAGCAGCCACCCGGACAGGACCGCCTACGAGCAGTACTTC. This encodes CASSHPDRTAYEQYF. The chain recombines TRBV4-1 with TRBJ2-7; 7 nucleotides align to TRBD1. CDR3 length equals 15 residues. Germline-derived CDR1 and CDR2 are MGHRA and YSYEKL. Germline trimming cut 3 bases from V and 2 bases from J; bases unmatched to any gene: 7.

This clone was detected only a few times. The CDR3, as DNA: TGTGCCAGCAGCTTCGGACAGGGAAACACTGAAGCTTTCTTT. Translating it yields CASSFGQGNTEAFF. This chain links TRBV7-9 with TRBJ1-1; TRBD1 matches at 8 bases. The CDR3 is 14 residues long. V was clipped by 3 bases and J by 2 bases; unmatched bases: 2. CDR1 is SEHNR, CDR2 FQNEAQ, per germline (reference sequence).

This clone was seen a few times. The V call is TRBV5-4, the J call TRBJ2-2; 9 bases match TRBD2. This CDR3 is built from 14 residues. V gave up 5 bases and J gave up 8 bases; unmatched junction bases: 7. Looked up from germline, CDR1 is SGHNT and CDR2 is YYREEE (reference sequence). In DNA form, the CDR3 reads TGTGCCAGCAGGAGTTTAGCGGGAGCGGGGGAGCTGTTTTTT. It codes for CASRSLAGAGELFF.

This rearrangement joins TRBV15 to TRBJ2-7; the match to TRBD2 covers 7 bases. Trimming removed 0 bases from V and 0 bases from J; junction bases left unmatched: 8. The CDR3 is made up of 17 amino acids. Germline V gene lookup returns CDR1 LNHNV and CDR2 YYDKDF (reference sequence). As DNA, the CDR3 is TGTGCCACCAGCAGAGATCGATTGGGACTACACTCCTACGAGCAGTACTTC. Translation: CATSRDRLGLHSYEQYF.

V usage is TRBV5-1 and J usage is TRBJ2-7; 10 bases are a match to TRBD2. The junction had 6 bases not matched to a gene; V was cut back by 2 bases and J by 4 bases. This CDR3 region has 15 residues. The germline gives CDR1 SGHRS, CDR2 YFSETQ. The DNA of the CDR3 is TGCGCCAGCAGCTTTACTAGCGGGATCAAGTACGAGCAGTACTTC. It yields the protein CASSFTSGIKYEQYF.

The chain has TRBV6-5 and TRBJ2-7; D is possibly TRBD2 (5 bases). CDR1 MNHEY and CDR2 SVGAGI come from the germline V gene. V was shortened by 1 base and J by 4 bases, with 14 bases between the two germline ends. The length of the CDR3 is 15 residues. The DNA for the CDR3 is TGTGCCAGCAGTTACTTGCCGACTGAGGGATACGAGCAGTACTTC. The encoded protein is CASSYLPTEGYEQYF.

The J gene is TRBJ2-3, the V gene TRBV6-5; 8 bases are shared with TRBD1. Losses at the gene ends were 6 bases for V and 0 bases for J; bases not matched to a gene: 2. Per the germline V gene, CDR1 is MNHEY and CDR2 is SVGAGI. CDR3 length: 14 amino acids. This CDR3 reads CASSRDRSTDTQYF. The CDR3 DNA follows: TGTGCCAGCAGCCGGGACAGGAGCACAGATACGCAGTATTTT.

CDR3 nucleotides: TGTGCCAGCAGTTACCAGGGGTACACCGGGGAGCTGTTTTTT. This codes for CASSYQGYTGELFF. The gene calls are TRBV6-5 and TRBJ2-2, with a weak D call TRBD1 (6 bases). Deletions cut 2 bases from V and 3 bases from J, with 7 bases between. This CDR3 has 14 amino acids. Germline lookup yields CDR1 MNHEY and CDR2 SVGAGI.